One and the same sample provided the 32 T cell receptor beta chains below, sequenced in a study of shared T cell receptors in the human thymus. The assay was immunoSEQ multiplex PCR, and TCRdb's table has in-frame clones only and misses some. In the table there are under 700,000 clones, around 78% of which are singletons. The data were also submitted as part of a second study, on human thymus T cells.

The sample comprised thymocytes. The receptors derive from a boy in the first two years of life with a congenital heart defect.

The genes are TRBV6-5 and TRBJ2-7; 9 nucleotides agree with TRBD1. This CDR3 is 14 amino acids long. The ends lost 2 bases at V and 7 bases at J; junction bases unmatched: 6. From germline, CDR1 is MNHEY and CDR2 SVGAGI. CDR3 bases: TGTGCCAGCAGTTACGGGACAGGGCAAAGTGAGCAGTACTTC. It yields the protein CASSYGTGQSEQYF.

Only one count was recorded for this clone. J is TRBJ2-3 and V is TRBV5-6; no firm D call. This CDR3 has 12 amino acids. Germline CDR1 and CDR2: SGHDT and YYEEEE. V was cut by 3 bases and J by 1 base, with 3 bases left in between. The CDR3 nucleotides are TGTGCCAGCAGCTCGGGCACAGATACGCAGTATTTT. Its translation is CASSSGTDTQYF.

The chain has TRBV10-2 and TRBJ2-1; 13 bases align to TRBD2. V trimming: 4 bases; J trimming: 7 bases; junction bases outside the gene matches: 4. Germline V gene data show CDR1 as WSHSY and CDR2 as SAAADI. CDR3 size: 15 residues. CDR3 protein: CASSATSGRWNEQFF. The CDR3 nucleotides read TGCGCCAGCAGTGCGACTAGCGGGAGGTGGAATGAGCAGTTCTTC.

V and J are TRBV30 and TRBJ2-1; D remains ambiguous. CDR3 length: 15 residues. Germline-derived CDR1 and CDR2 are GTSNPN and SVGIG (reference sequence). With 2 bases removed from V and 9 bases from J, the gap between germline ends came to 20 bases. The CDR3: CAWSPDSPSFIEQFF. CDR3 nucleotide sequence: TGTGCCTGGAGTCCCGACTCTCCTTCCTTTATTGAGCAGTTCTTC.

The chain combines TRBV5-1 with TRBJ2-3, with TRBD2 matching 8 bases. Trimming took 4 bases from V and 4 from J; bases not matched to a gene: 11. The CDR3 spans 16 residues. Germline loops: CDR1 SGHRS, CDR2 YFSETQ. This CDR3 reads CASSLGGAGAPDTQYF. CDR3 sequence (DNA): TGCGCCAGCAGCCTGGGGGGAGCGGGAGCCCCAGATACGCAGTATTTT.

The rearrangement links TRBV4-1 to TRBJ2-5; unclear D gene. The CDR3 sequence is 16 residues long. Germline CDR1 and CDR2: MGHRA and YSYEKL. Trimming stripped 1 base from V and 2 bases from J, with 14 bases between. The CDR3 DNA is TGCGCCAGCAGCCAAGGCTTCCCAGTCCCACAAGAGACCCAGTACTTC. Translated: CASSQGFPVPQETQYF.

The chain combines TRBV6-5 with TRBJ2-1, with 9 positions matching TRBD2. The CDR3 covers 15 residues. The ends lost 6 bases at V and 4 bases at J; junction bases unmatched: 7. Germline values: CDR1 MNHEY, CDR2 SVGAGI. The CDR3 spells CASRLAGAQYNEQFF. CDR3 DNA sequence: TGTGCCAGCAGGTTAGCGGGAGCGCAGTACAATGAGCAGTTCTTC.

This clone occurred once. The chain has TRBV5-6 and TRBJ2-2; 9 nucleotides agree with TRBD1. V lost 0 bases, J lost 5 bases, and 5 bases stayed unmatched. This CDR3 comprises 16 residues. CDR1 SGHDT and CDR2 YYEEEE come from the germline V gene. This CDR3 is CASSLVQGARTGELFF. CDR3 bases: TGTGCCAGCAGCTTGGTACAGGGGGCGAGAACCGGGGAGCTGTTTTTT.

In its sample, this clone was seen a few times. This chain connects TRBV30 to TRBJ2-7; 16 bases fit TRBD2. The germline V gene has CDR1 GTSNPN and CDR2 SVGIG (reference sequence). The length of the CDR3 is 20 residues. V lost 2 bases and J lost 4; bases outside the gene matches: 17. The CDR3, as DNA: TGTGCCTGGAGTCTACCCCAGGAGGGACTAGCGGGAGGGCTCCTGTACGAGCAGTACTTC. Amino acids: CAWSLPQEGLAGGLLYEQYF. The full variable domain, its missing parts supplied by reference TRBV30 and TRBJ2-7, is SQTIHQWPATLVQPVGSPLSLECTVEGTSNPNLYWYRQAAGRGLQLLFYSVGIGQISSEVPQNLSASRPQDRQFILSSKKLLLSDSGFYLCAWSLPQEGLAGGLLYEQYFGPGTRLTVT.

This clone was recorded once. The genes are TRBV6-5 and TRBJ2-3; 9 bases fit TRBD1. The CDR3 is made up of 15 amino acids. Looked up from germline, CDR1 is MNHEY and CDR2 is SVGAGI. The trim removed 8 bases at V and 3 bases at J, leaving 9 bases unmatched. The CDR3 region is CASCPRDRVTDTQYF. The CDR3 DNA reads as TGTGCCAGCTGCCCGAGGGACAGGGTGACAGATACGCAGTATTTT.

The CDR3 DNA reads TGTGCCAGCAGCCAAAGGCCTCAGGCAGGGGGATACGAGCAGTACTTC. Encoded protein: CASSQRPQAGGYEQYF. The gene calls are TRBV14 and TRBJ2-7; TRBD1 matches at 7 bases. The CDR3 is 16 amino acids. Germline V CDR1 and CDR2: SGHDN, FVKESK. Unmatched junction bases numbered 11, after V lost 2 bases and J lost 4 bases.

This chain joins TRBV5-6 and TRBJ2-5; D is unclear. Trimming took off 0 bases at V and 5 bases at J, with 14 bases between the two ends. This CDR3 is built from 15 residues. Germline CDR1 is SGHDT and CDR2 is YYEEEE. The CDR3 sequence: CASSLVQFLGETQYF. CDR3 in DNA: TGTGCCAGCAGCTTGGTACAGTTCCTTGGCGAGACCCAGTACTTC. Combining the CDR3 with reference TRBV5-6 and TRBJ2-5 gives the whole variable domain DAGVTQSPTHLIKTRGQQVTLRCSPKSGHDTVSWYQQALGQGPQFIFQYYEEEERQRGNFPDRFSGHQFPNYSSELNVNALLLGDSALYLCASSLVQFLGETQYFGPGTRLLVL.

V is TRBV2 and J is TRBJ2-7, with 8 bases matching TRBD1. CDR1 and CDR2 (germline): SNHLY, FYNNEI. The CDR3 is 12 residues long. J was trimmed by 7 bases and V by 11 bases; bases with no gene match: 10. The CDR3 DNA reads TGTGCCTCGGAGGGGACAGGTCGGGAGCAGTACTTC. Protein sequence: CASEGTGREQYF.

This clone was found once. Here the CDR3 DNA reads TGTGCCAGCAGTGGGGCAGGGGGCCAGTCCCAGCATTTT. Translating gives CASSGAGGQSQHF. V gene TRBV2 combines with J gene TRBJ1-5; 8 bases match TRBD1. This CDR3 spans 13 amino acids. Losses at the gene ends were 4 bases for V and 11 bases for J; bases not matched to a gene: 7. Germline CDR1 SNHLY, CDR2 FYNNEI. Using reference TRBV2 and TRBJ1-5 for the parts outside the CDR3, the full variable domain is EPEVTQTPSHQVTQMGQEVILRCVPISNHLYFYWYRQILGQKVEFLVSFYNNEISEKSEIFDDQFSVERPDGSNFTLKIRSTKLEDSAMYFCASSGAGGQSQHFGDGTRLSIL.

The chain employs TRBV25-1 and TRBJ1-1, with D perhaps TRBD1 (6 bases). CDR1 is MGHDK and CDR2 is SYGVNS in the germline V gene. V lost 2 bases and J lost 3, with 10 bases in between. The CDR3 length is 14 residues. CDR3 amino acids: CASSETGRDTEAFF. The CDR3 region has the DNA TGTGCCAGCAGTGAAACAGGGCGGGACACTGAAGCTTTCTTT.

The chain couples TRBV9 to TRBJ1-5, with 7 bases lining up with TRBD1. The CDR3 is 17 amino acids. The germline CDR1 and CDR2 sequences are SGDLS and YYNGEE. The trim removed 4 bases at V and 0 bases at J, leaving 10 bases unmatched. CDR3 sequence: CASSPRDSSYSNQPQHF. CDR3 bases: TGTGCCAGCAGCCCCAGGGACAGCTCATATAGCAATCAGCCCCAGCATTTT. Looking up the rest from reference TRBV9 and TRBJ1-5 gives the full variable domain: DSGVTQTPKHLITATGQRVTLRCSPRSGDLSVYWYQQSLDQGLQFLIQYYNGEERAKGNILERFSAQQFPDLHSELNLSSLELGDSALYFCASSPRDSSYSNQPQHFGDGTRLSIL.

CDR3 region: CASSLSSGVAKNIQYF. Here the CDR3 DNA reads TGTGCCAGTAGTCTTTCTAGCGGGGTAGCCAAAAACATTCAGTACTTC. V usage is TRBV19 and J usage is TRBJ2-4, with TRBD2 matching over 9 bases. The CDR3 consists of 16 residues. V shed 5 bases and J 0 bases; nucleotides not matched to a gene: 5. CDR1 and CDR2 from the germline V gene are LNHDA and SQIVND (reference sequence).

Only a few counts were recorded for this clone. V and J are TRBV27 and TRBJ2-1, with TRBD2 matching over 13 bases. J gave up 0 bases and V 0 bases, and 11 bases lay outside the gene matches. Germline CDR1 and CDR2: MNHEY and SMNVEV (reference sequence). The CDR3 has 21 amino acids. CDR3 bases: TGTGCCAGCAGTTTATCGCCCCGACTAGCGGGAGGAAAGAGCTCCTACAATGAGCAGTTCTTC. Amino acid sequence: CASSLSPRLAGGKSSYNEQFF.

The gene calls are TRBV10-2 and TRBJ2-2, with 7 bases that match TRBD1. The trim removed 3 bases at V and 5 bases at J, leaving 12 bases unmatched. This CDR3 region has 17 residues. Germline V gene data show CDR1 as WSHSY and CDR2 as SAAADI. The CDR3 loop reads CASSEKIGGRGTGELFF. The CDR3 DNA reads TGCGCCAGCAGTGAAAAAATTGGGGGCAGGGGGACCGGGGAGCTGTTTTTT.

This clone occurred a few times. The rearrangement joins TRBV28 to TRBJ2-7, with 7 bases aligning to TRBD2. CDR3 length: 14 residues. Unmatched junction bases numbered 9, after V lost 9 bases and J lost 1 base. CDR1 and CDR2 from the germline V gene are MDHEN and SYDVKM. CDR3 sequence reads: CASEPAGESYEQYF. CDR3 in DNA: TGTGCCAGTGAGCCCGCGGGAGAGTCCTACGAGCAGTACTTC.

This clone was picked up one time. The V call is TRBV13, the J call TRBJ2-7; TRBD2 aligns across 12 bases. With 5 bases clipped from V and 2 bases from J, the junction kept 4 bases outside the gene matches. Per germline, CDR1 PRHDT and CDR2 FYEKMQ (reference sequence). The CDR3 length is 15 residues. The CDR3 region is CASSLRLAGAYEQYF. The DNA for the CDR3 is TGTGCCAGCAGCCTGCGACTAGCGGGAGCCTACGAGCAGTACTTC. Together with reference TRBV13 and TRBJ2-7, the CDR3 gives the full variable domain: AAGVIQSPRHLIKEKRETATLKCYPIPRHDTVYWYQQGPGQDPQFLISFYEKMQSDKGSIPDRFSAQQFSDYHSELNMSSLELGDSALYFCASSLRLAGAYEQYFGPGTRLTVT.

The chain couples TRBV5-1 to TRBJ2-2, with TRBD1 identical over 12 bases. Germline-derived CDR1 and CDR2 are SGHRS and YFSETQ. V trimming: 4 bases; J trimming: 0 bases; junction bases outside the gene matches: 7. The CDR3 has 18 residues. The CDR3 DNA follows: TGCGCCAGCAGCCCCGGGACAGGGGGCCGTCCGAACACCGGGGAGCTGTTTTTT. Residues: CASSPGTGGRPNTGELFF.

The V call is TRBV5-1, the J call TRBJ2-7, with TRBD1 matching over 12 bases. V shed 3 bases and J 6 bases; nucleotides not matched to a gene: 13. The germline V gene encodes CDR1 SGHRS and CDR2 YFSETQ. The CDR3 runs to 17 residues. This chain's CDR3 is CASSWGPSGTGGAEQYF. CDR3 nucleotides: TGCGCCAGCAGCTGGGGGCCCTCCGGGACAGGGGGCGCCGAGCAGTACTTC.

This clone was found once. The chain links TRBV4-3 to TRBJ2-7; D unresolved. From germline, CDR1 is LGHNA and CDR2 YSLEER. Trimming cost V 0 bases and J 3 bases, with 12 bases left between them. CDR3 length equals 15 residues. The CDR3 coding sequence is TGCGCCAGCAGCCAAGACGGAGACCGCGGCTACGAGCAGTACTTC. Amino acids: CASSQDGDRGYEQYF.

This clone was observed once. This sequence joins TRBV4-1 and TRBJ2-1; D may be TRBD2 (5 bases). Germline assignment: CDR1 MGHRA and CDR2 YSYEKL. CDR3 length equals 13 residues. V shed 6 bases and J shed 8 bases, with 14 bases lying between them. As DNA, the CDR3 is TGCGCCAGCAGTCGTGGAGCGGCCCATGAGCAGTTCTTC. Translation gives CASSRGAAHEQFF.

The chain links TRBV30 to TRBJ2-7; 7 bases line up with TRBD2. CDR1 is GTSNPN, CDR2 SVGIG, per germline (reference sequence). The J segment lost 7 bases and the V segment lost 0 bases, leaving 21 bases of the junction unmatched. This CDR3 has 18 amino acids. The CDR3 protein is CAWSVRGRWRERWGEQYF. The CDR3 region has the DNA TGTGCCTGGAGTGTACGGGGTCGGTGGCGGGAGAGGTGGGGAGAGCAGTACTTC.

This chain links TRBV5-1 with TRBJ2-7; D not certain. This CDR3 has 14 amino acids. Trimming took 3 bases from V and 3 from J, leaving 13 bases between them. Per the germline V gene, CDR1 is SGHRS and CDR2 is YFSETQ. CDR3 in DNA: TGCGCCAGCAGCTCCGACCTCGACAACTACGAGCAGTACTTC. Translating gives CASSSDLDNYEQYF.

This chain links TRBV2 with TRBJ2-5; TRBD2 aligns across 9 bases. CDR1 is SNHLY, CDR2 FYNNEI, per germline. This CDR3 is built from 14 residues. With 4 bases clipped from V and 5 bases from J, the junction kept 5 bases outside the gene matches. The CDR3 loop reads CASSGEAGGETQYF. The CDR3 region has the DNA TGTGCCAGCAGTGGGGAGGCGGGAGGGGAGACCCAGTACTTC. The variable domain in full, with the rest retrieved from reference TRBV2 and TRBJ2-5, is EPEVTQTPSHQVTQMGQEVILRCVPISNHLYFYWYRQILGQKVEFLVSFYNNEISEKSEIFDDQFSVERPDGSNFTLKIRSTKLEDSAMYFCASSGEAGGETQYFGPGTRLLVL.

This sequence joins TRBV5-5 and TRBJ2-1; TRBD2 matches 7 bases. Germline V lookup: CDR1 SGHKS, CDR2 YYEKEE (reference sequence). Trimming removed 2 bases from V and 7 bases from J; junction bases left unmatched: 9. The CDR3 contains 15 residues. The CDR3 loop is CASSFELARLNEQFF. CDR3 nucleotide sequence: TGTGCCAGCAGCTTTGAACTAGCGAGATTGAATGAGCAGTTCTTC.

V and J are TRBV11-2 and TRBJ2-1; TRBD2 is a possible D gene (5 bases). Germline V gene data show CDR1 as SGHAT and CDR2 as FQNNGV. The CDR3 contains 19 residues. V lost 2 bases and J lost 3, with 23 bases in between. CDR3 loop: CASSLFPLIGRRGYNEQFF. CDR3 in DNA: TGTGCCAGCAGCTTATTCCCGCTTATAGGGCGACGGGGCTACAATGAGCAGTTCTTC.

The chain joins TRBV6-4 to TRBJ2-2; tentatively, D is TRBD2 (6 bases). This CDR3 spans 18 amino acids. V lost 2 bases to trimming and J lost 1 base, with 17 bases between them. Germline V gene data show CDR1 as MRHNA and CDR2 as SNTAGT. This CDR3 reads CASSDHSTGSGNTGELFF. The DNA for the CDR3 is TGTGCCAGCAGTGACCATTCGACGGGTAGCGGGAACACCGGGGAGCTGTTTTTT.

CDR3 loop: CASSFSREGNEQFF. CDR3 nucleotides: TGTGCCAGCAGCTTCTCGCGGGAGGGGAATGAGCAGTTCTTC. The chain carries TRBV11-1 and TRBJ2-1; 9 bases are a match to TRBD2. V lost 3 bases and J lost 7; bases outside the gene matches: 4. CDR3 size: 14 residues. CDR1 SGHAT and CDR2 FQDESV come from the germline V gene (reference sequence).